Below, 17 T cell receptor beta chains from the same sample are listed, as sequenced in a study of Ad26.COV2.S vaccination and SARS-CoV-2 variants. Profiled with immunoSEQ multiplex PCR; TCRdb holds only in-frame clones, not every one. This repertoire shows approximately 250,000 clones, around 90% found once; its top ten account for about 2.8%. The treatment was: about 20 received Ad26.COV2.S at low or high dose, single or two shots; about 5 received placebo; per-sample allocation not given. The samples date from day 63 after the first vaccine or placebo injection. The sequences come from peripheral blood, collected in a trial of Ad26.COV2.S vaccine versus placebo. The receptors come from a person between 18 and 65 years old who received the Ad26.COV2.S COVID-19 vaccine or a placebo.

The rearrangement uses TRBV3-1 (or the pseudogene TRBV3-2) and TRBJ1-6, with D unclear. The germline CDR1 and CDR2 sequences are LGHDT and YNNKEL (reference sequence). The CDR3 length is 12 residues. The V and J ends lost 3 bases and 10 bases respectively, with 7 bases between them. CDR3 bases: TGTGCCAGCAGCCAGGTTCAGTCACCCCTCCACTTT. Translation: CASSQVQSPLHF.

The V call is TRBV19, the J call TRBJ1-5; possible D gene TRBD1, 6 bases. Germline V gene sequence: CDR1 LNHDA, CDR2 SQIVND (reference sequence). CDR3 length: 13 amino acids. The V end lost 7 bases, the J end lost 3 bases, and 10 bases lay between the germline ends. DNA for the CDR3: TGTGCCAGTACTATGGGGGCCAATCAGCCCCAGCATTTT. Residues: CASTMGANQPQHF.

V usage is TRBV19 and J usage is TRBJ2-5; 9 bases are shared with TRBD1. The CDR3 sequence is 16 residues long. Germline CDR1 is LNHDA and CDR2 is SQIVND (reference sequence). The V segment lost 5 bases and the J segment 2 bases; nucleotides outside the gene matches: 9. This CDR3 is CASSSRTGAYQETQYF. As DNA, the CDR3 is TGTGCCAGTAGTTCCCGGACAGGGGCCTATCAAGAGACCCAGTACTTC.

The V and J genes are TRBV5-8 and TRBJ1-5; D ambiguous. CDR1 is SGHTS and CDR2 is YDEGEE in the germline V gene. CDR3 length equals 15 residues. Between the trimmed V and J ends, which lost 0 bases and 2 bases, there was a span of 9 bases. DNA of the CDR3: TGTGCCAGCAGCTTGGCGCGGGGTGGCAATCAGCCCCAGCATTTT. The encoded protein is CASSLARGGNQPQHF.

This chain uses TRBV11-1 with TRBJ2-7; the match to TRBD2 covers 13 bases. This CDR3 region has 16 residues. Looked up from germline, CDR1 is SGHAT and CDR2 is FQDESV (reference sequence). With V trimmed by 5 bases and J by 2 bases, 6 bases remained unmatched. The CDR3 region has the DNA TGTGCCAGCAGCCCAGGACTAGCGGGGGCGACCTACGAGCAGTACTTC. Its translation: CASSPGLAGATYEQYF.

The CDR3 spells CASYVSWGPETQYF. For the CDR3, the DNA is TGTGCCAGCTACGTATCGTGGGGGCCGGAGACCCAGTACTTC. This chain joins TRBV19 and TRBJ2-5; D possibly corresponds to TRBD1 (6 bases). Germline CDR1 and CDR2: LNHDA and SQIVND (reference sequence). V was pared by 9 bases and J by 5 bases, with 19 bases between. The CDR3 runs 14 residues. The variable domain in full, with the rest retrieved from reference TRBV19 and TRBJ2-5, is DGGITQSPKYLFRKEGQNVTLSCEQNLNHDAMYWYRQDPGQGLRLIYYSQIVNDFQKGDIAEGYSVSREKKESFPLTVTSAQKNPTAFYLCASYVSWGPETQYFGPGTRLLVL.

In its sample, this clone was seen a few times. The CDR3 nucleotides are TGTGCCAGCAGCTTAGGTCCCACAGGGGTGTACTCACCCCTCCACTTT. As protein: CASSLGPTGVYSPLHF. The chain uses TRBV7-9 and TRBJ1-6; 7 bases align to TRBD1. The CDR3 loop spans 16 amino acids. The germline V gene encodes CDR1 SEHNR and CDR2 FQNEAQ (reference sequence). J gave up 10 bases and V 1 base, and 10 bases lay outside the gene matches.

This chain connects TRBV9 to TRBJ1-2; D ambiguous. Deletions cut 0 bases from V and 8 bases from J, with 17 bases between. The CDR3 is made up of 15 amino acids. CDR1 is SGDLS and CDR2 is YYNGEE in the germline V gene. As DNA, the CDR3 is TGTGCCAGCAGCGTAGTGAGTGATCCGTCCTGGGGCTACACCTTC. It is translated as CASSVVSDPSWGYTF.

The chain carries TRBV29-1 and TRBJ1-2; unclear D gene. The V gene lost 4 bases and the J gene lost 5 bases, with 20 bases spanning the gap. Germline CDR1 SQVTM, CDR2 ANQGSEA. The CDR3 spans 15 residues. The CDR3 nucleotides read TGCAGCGTTGTTGTCGGATCACCCACGACTTATGGCTACACCTTC. The encoded protein is CSVVVGSPTTYGYTF. Filled out from reference TRBV29-1 and TRBJ1-2, the complete variable domain reads SAVISQKPSRDICQRGTSLTIQCQVDSQVTMMFWYRQQPGQSLTLIATANQGSEATYESGFVIDKFPISRPNLTFSTLTVSNMSPEDSSIYLCSVVVGSPTTYGYTFGSGTRLTVV.

The CDR3 coding sequence is TGTGCCAGCAGTGATTTGAAGGGAAGCGGCTACACCTTC. Translated: CASSDLKGSGYTF. The V gene is TRBV2, the J gene TRBJ1-2; D gene uncertain. Trimming left V 3 bases short and J 8 bases short, with 13 bases between. CDR3 size: 13 residues. Germline V CDR1 and CDR2: SNHLY, FYNNEI.

The chain links TRBV2 to TRBJ1-5; 7 bases are a match to TRBD1. Germline trimming cut 6 bases from V and 5 bases from J; bases unmatched to any gene: 7. CDR3 size: 14 residues. Per the germline V gene, CDR1 is SNHLY and CDR2 is FYNNEI. CDR3 sequence: CASSRQGGDQPQHF. CDR3 nucleotide sequence: TGTGCCAGCAGCAGACAGGGAGGCGATCAGCCCCAGCATTTT. The full variable domain, completed using reference TRBV2 and TRBJ1-5, is EPEVTQTPSHQVTQMGQEVILRCVPISNHLYFYWYRQILGQKVEFLVSFYNNEISEKSEIFDDQFSVERPDGSNFTLKIRSTKLEDSAMYFCASSRQGGDQPQHFGDGTRLSIL.

The chain joins TRBV25-1 to TRBJ1-4; D ambiguous. The germline gives CDR1 MGHDK, CDR2 SYGVNS. Trimming left V 7 bases short and J 0 bases short, with 3 bases between. The CDR3 sequence is 12 residues long. The CDR3 loop reads CASNATNEKLFF. In DNA form, the CDR3 reads TGTGCCAGCAATGCAACTAATGAAAAACTGTTTTTT.

The chain is built from TRBV20-1 and TRBJ1-5; 9 positions agree with TRBD1. The CDR3 consists of 15 residues. V lost 3 bases, J lost 2 bases, and 5 bases stayed unmatched. CDR1 is DFQATT, CDR2 SNEGSKA, per germline (reference sequence). The CDR3 is CSASGDRAGNQPQHF. The CDR3 coding sequence is TGCAGTGCTAGTGGGGACAGGGCTGGCAATCAGCCCCAGCATTTT.

The chain combines TRBV6-5 with TRBJ1-6; D is uncertain. This CDR3 has 14 residues. Trimming cost V 9 bases and J 8 bases, with 17 bases left between them. Germline lookup yields CDR1 MNHEY and CDR2 SVGAGI. The CDR3 sequence is CASSGEGFDSPLHF. The DNA of the CDR3 is TGTGCCAGTTCCGGGGAAGGGTTTGATTCACCCCTCCACTTT.

The chain has TRBV6-5 and TRBJ2-3; D is undetermined. CDR1 and CDR2 from the germline V gene are MNHEY and SVGAGI. The CDR3 runs 14 residues. V lost 6 bases and J lost 2, with 12 bases in between. In DNA, the CDR3 is TGTGCCAGCAGCGTGAGGCCGCACACAGATACGCAGTATTTT. Its translation: CASSVRPHTDTQYF.

This clone was seen more than once but under ten times. The genes are TRBV27 and TRBJ1-5; D possibly corresponds to TRBD1 (6 bases). The CDR3 sequence is 15 residues long. Trimming took 4 bases from V and 1 from J, leaving 11 bases between them. Germline loops: CDR1 MNHEY, CDR2 SMNVEV (reference sequence). For the CDR3, the DNA is TGTGCCAGCAGTTATGCAGGGGAAAGCAATCAGCCCCAGCATTTT. Amino acids: CASSYAGESNQPQHF.

This chain links TRBV6-4 with TRBJ2-1; the D gene could be TRBD1 or TRBD2 (5 bases each). Germline CDR1 is MRHNA and CDR2 is SNTAGT. The CDR3 is made up of 13 amino acids. V was cut by 6 bases and J by 5 bases, with 11 bases left in between. DNA for the CDR3: TGTGCCAGCAGCACCGGGACCCACAATGAGCAGTTCTTC. This encodes CASSTGTHNEQFF.